The 7 T cell receptor beta chains in this list originate from one sample, sequenced in a study of Graves' ophthalmopathy and Graves' hyperthyroidism. The authors amplified TCR beta CDR3 regions from RNA transcripts. An initial RT-PCR round employing HTBI primers preceded a second-round multiplex PCR. One entry per CDR3 protein, called by TCRdb with MiXCR from the multiplex PCR reads. The repertoire has about 620,000 distinct CDR3 sequences, about a fifth of them found once; the top ten carry approximately 6.5%. Sequencing was carried out using peripheral blood. These receptors all stem from a woman younger than 30 with stable Graves' hyperthyroidism. Some clones in this sample may be carry-over from other donors' samples.

This clonotype was counted only a few times. The J gene is TRBJ1-5, the V gene TRBV4-1; tentative D call: TRBD1 (5 bases). Germline V gene data show CDR1 as MGHRA and CDR2 as YSYEKL. The CDR3 runs 17 residues. The V and J ends lost 3 bases and 0 bases respectively, with 15 bases between them. The CDR3 sequence: CASSQRFGGASNQPQHF. The CDR3 DNA follows: TGCGCCAGCAGCCAGCGCTTCGGAGGGGCTAGCAATCAGCCCCAGCATTTT.

The table lists this clonotype with many counts. V and J are TRBV19 and TRBJ1-2; a weak D match, TRBD1 (6 bases). Germline V gives CDR1 LNHDA, CDR2 SQIVND (reference sequence). The CDR3 extends over 17 amino acids. Deletions cut 5 bases from V and 4 bases from J, with 23 bases between. CDR3 residues: CASSGSDSRQTFYGYTF. DNA of the CDR3: TGTGCCAGTAGTGGGTCGGACAGCCGTCAAACCTTCTATGGCTACACCTTC.

This clonotype showed up just a few times. This rearrangement joins TRBV6-1 to TRBJ1-1; the D is unclear. CDR1 and CDR2 (germline): MNHNS, SASEGT. CDR3 length: 12 amino acids. V was trimmed by 6 bases and J by 5 bases, leaving 10 bases between them. Written as DNA, the CDR3 is TGTGCCAGCAGCTCCCAGTGGACTGAAGCTTTCTTT. Protein: CASSSQWTEAFF.

This clonotype was picked up many times. The rearrangement uses TRBV20-1 and TRBJ2-7; D is possibly TRBD1 (5 bases). The germline gives CDR1 DFQATT, CDR2 SNEGSKA (reference sequence). The length of the CDR3 is 13 residues. V shed 0 bases and J shed 4 bases, with 10 bases lying between them. In DNA form, the CDR3 reads TGCAGTGCTAGAGACCCTGACAGTTACGAGCAGTACTTC. Amino acids: CSARDPDSYEQYF.

The chain recombines TRBV28 with TRBJ2-3; no clear D gene. The V gene's germline CDR1 is MDHEN and CDR2 SYDVKM. The CDR3 runs 15 residues. Trimming shortened V by 3 bases and J by 1 base, and 11 bases separated the two germline ends. In nucleotides, the CDR3 is TGTGCCAGCAGTTTGGGCGGTCTCCGCACAGATACGCAGTATTTT. Its protein product is CASSLGGLRTDTQYF.

This clonotype was seen a handful of times. The J gene is TRBJ2-6, the V gene TRBV6-5; possible D gene TRBD2, 5 bases. The CDR3 is made up of 17 amino acids. The V gene's germline CDR1 is MNHEY and CDR2 SVGAGI. V lost 2 bases, J lost 0 bases, and 11 bases lay in between. CDR3 residues: CASSYNSGSSGANVLTF. The CDR3 DNA sequence: TGTGCCAGCAGTTACAACTCGGGGAGCTCTGGGGCCAACGTCCTGACTTTC.

This clonotype occurred many times. The V call is TRBV5-1, the J call TRBJ1-2; TRBD1 matches at 10 bases. The CDR3 has 16 amino acids. V dropped 7 bases and J dropped 3; count of bases not matched to a gene: 12. Germline V CDR1 and CDR2: SGHRS, YFSETQ. The DNA of the CDR3 is TGCGCCAGCCGAGGTATGGGACAGGGGACCCACTATGGCTACACCTTC. It is translated as CASRGMGQGTHYGYTF.